The 20 T cell receptor beta chains below all came from one sample that was sequenced in a study of blood T cell repertoires in COVID-19. The data were produced by immunoSEQ multiplex PCR, yet TCRdb's version contains in-frame clones alone and is incomplete. The sample includes about 400,000 clones, around nine tenths of them seen just once. Sequences were obtained from PBMCs or T cells enriched from blood (not recorded which). These receptors all come from a woman aged 18-29 years with acute COVID-19.

The chain uses TRBV27 and TRBJ1-3; 7 nucleotides match TRBD1. The germline V gene encodes CDR1 MNHEY and CDR2 SMNVEV (reference sequence). The CDR3 has 15 amino acids. With 3 bases clipped from V and 4 bases from J, the junction kept 6 bases outside the gene matches. CDR3 coding DNA: TGTGCCAGCAGTTTGCGACAGGGAATAGGAAACACCATATATTTT. Translated, it gives CASSLRQGIGNTIYF.

The chain recombines TRBV29-1 with TRBJ1-2; possible D gene TRBD1, 5 bases. This CDR3 is built from 11 residues. The V end lost 7 bases, the J end lost 4 bases, and 10 bases lay between the germline ends. CDR1 SQVTM and CDR2 ANQGSEA come from the germline V gene. DNA of the CDR3: TGCAGCGCCACAGGAGTCTATGGCTACACCTTC. This translates into CSATGVYGYTF.

This clone came up a few times. In the same sample, other DNA sequences code for this CDR3. This CDR3 reads CASSLGQSEETQYF. The CDR3 DNA is TGCGCCAGCAGCTTGGGACAGTCGGAAGAGACCCAGTACTTC. The J gene is TRBJ2-5, the V gene TRBV5-1, with D possibly TRBD1 on 5 matching bases. CDR1 is SGHRS, CDR2 YFSETQ, per germline. V lost 0 bases and J 3 bases, leaving 9 bases between the germline ends. The length of the CDR3 is 14 residues.

V is TRBV23-1 and J is TRBJ1-5; D remains ambiguous. TRBV23-1 is treated as an ORF (open reading frame) with a function not yet certain. The CDR3 consists of 16 residues. Trimming pared 2 bases from V and 0 bases from J, leaving 11 bases between. CDR3 nucleotides: TGCGCCAGCAGTCAAGTGGCACAAATTAGCAATCAGCCCCAGCATTTT. Its translation is CASSQVAQISNQPQHF.

The chain couples TRBV30 to TRBJ2-7; TRBD2 agrees at 10 bases. Losses at the gene ends were 3 bases for V and 7 bases for J; bases not matched to a gene: 6. The CDR3 is 13 residues long. In germline, CDR1 is GTSNPN, CDR2 SVGIG (reference sequence). The CDR3 reads CAWRNLAGEEQYF. In DNA, the CDR3 is TGTGCCTGGAGAAACCTAGCGGGAGAAGAGCAGTACTTC.

This rearrangement joins TRBV19 to TRBJ1-1; no clear D. Looked up from germline, CDR1 is LNHDA and CDR2 is SQIVND (reference sequence). The CDR3 is 15 residues long. Trimming took off 0 bases at V and 4 bases at J, with 12 bases between the two ends. The CDR3 DNA reads TGTGCCAGTAGTATAGACGTCTATGGTGGCACTGAAGCTTTCTTT. This codes for CASSIDVYGGTEAFF.

In the case of this clone: Other nucleotide sequences from this sample produce the same CDR3. The chain links TRBV28 to TRBJ1-6; 10 nucleotides align to TRBD1. Looked up from germline, CDR1 is MDHEN and CDR2 is SYDVKM. J was trimmed by 7 bases and V by 3 bases; bases with no gene match: 0. The CDR3 has 14 residues. CDR3 sequence (DNA): TGTGCCAGCAGTTTGGGACAGGGGAATTCACCCCTCCACTTT. Translation gives CASSLGQGNSPLHF. Looking up the rest from reference TRBV28 and TRBJ1-6 gives the full variable domain: DVKVTQSSRYLVKRTGEKVFLECVQDMDHENMFWYRQDPGLGLRLIYFSYDVKMKEKGDIPEGYSVSREKKERFSLILESASTNQTSMYLCASSLGQGNSPLHFGNGTRLTVT.

Remarks on this clone: The junction differs from germline at one of its ends, possibly a read error. This chain joins TRBV13 and TRBJ2-5; the match to TRBD1 covers 7 bases. This CDR3 is built from 14 residues. CDR1 and CDR2 (germline): PRHDT, FYEKMQ (reference sequence). Here the CDR3 reads CASSIGDSQETQYF. In nucleotides, the CDR3 is TGTGCCAGCAGCATAGGGGACAGCCAAGAGACCCAGTACTTC. Based on the CDR3 plus reference TRBV13 and TRBJ2-5, the full variable domain is AAGVIQSPRHLIKEKRETATLKCYPIPRHDTVYWYQQGPGQDPQFLISFYEKMQSDKGSIPDRFSAQQFSDYHSELNMSSLELGDSALYFCASSIGDSQETQYFGPGTRLLVL.

The rearrangement uses TRBV4-1 and TRBJ1-5, with 8 bases aligning to TRBD1. Germline CDR1 reads MGHRA; CDR2 reads YSYEKL. The CDR3 is 16 residues long. V lost 4 bases, J lost 2 bases, and 7 bases stayed unmatched. This chain's CDR3 is CASSLDRGEGNQPQHF. CDR3 nucleotide sequence: TGCGCCAGCAGCCTAGACAGGGGCGAGGGCAATCAGCCCCAGCATTTT.

The chain joins TRBV15 to TRBJ1-6; TRBD1 matches 8 bases. V was pared by 1 base and J by 9 bases, with 5 bases of the junction left unmatched. The CDR3 loop spans 15 amino acids. Per germline, CDR1 LNHNV and CDR2 YYDKDF (reference sequence). The CDR3 here is CATSRAPGGGSPLHF. The CDR3 nucleotides read TGTGCCACCAGCAGAGCCCCAGGGGGCGGTTCACCCCTCCACTTT.

The rearrangement joins TRBV7-8 to TRBJ1-6; perhaps TRBD1 as D (5 bases). Trimming took 4 bases from V and 10 from J, leaving 17 bases between them. This CDR3 contains 15 residues. Germline loops: CDR1 SGHVS, CDR2 FQNEAQ. The CDR3 loop is CASSSRGPSGSPLHF. CDR3 DNA: TGTGCCAGCAGCTCAAGGGGCCCATCAGGCTCACCCCTCCACTTT.

The gene calls are TRBV7-2 and TRBJ2-7; TRBD1 matches at 9 bases. Germline assignment: CDR1 SGHTA and CDR2 FQGNSA. The CDR3 covers 13 residues. V gave up 5 bases and J gave up 9 bases; unmatched junction bases: 8. CDR3 DNA sequence: TGTGCCAGCAGCAAGGGACAGGGTCTGGGGCAGTACTTC. Its protein is CASSKGQGLGQYF.

The rearrangement uses TRBV3-1 (or the pseudogene TRBV3-2) and TRBJ1-2, with D hard to call. The CDR3 runs to 15 residues. Trimming took 0 bases from V and 5 from J, leaving 13 bases between them. Germline V CDR1 and CDR2: LGHDT, YNNKEL (reference sequence). As DNA, the CDR3 is TGTGCCAGCAGCCAAGATAGGAGGGAGGGATATGGCTACACCTTC. The encoded protein is CASSQDRREGYGYTF.

The rearrangement uses TRBV9 and TRBJ2-1; 8 nucleotides align to TRBD2. This CDR3 is 16 amino acids long. V trimming: 0 bases; J trimming: 6 bases; junction bases outside the gene matches: 8. Germline values: CDR1 SGDLS, CDR2 YYNGEE. The CDR3 protein is CASSVGEAGVVNEQFF. CDR3 coding DNA: TGTGCCAGCAGCGTAGGGGAAGCGGGAGTAGTCAATGAGCAGTTCTTC.

The rearrangement joins TRBV18 to TRBJ1-6, with D unclear. CDR1 and CDR2 from the germline V gene are KGHSH and LQKENI. Trimming removed 4 bases from V and 3 bases from J, with 7 bases in between. The CDR3 has 14 amino acids. The CDR3 coding sequence is TGTGCCAGCTCACTTAGCGGCTATAATTCACCCCTCCACTTT. Its translation is CASSLSGYNSPLHF.

The chain joins TRBV29-1 to TRBJ2-3; 8 bases are shared with TRBD2. CDR3 size: 14 residues. From germline, CDR1 is SQVTM and CDR2 ANQGSEA. V lost 7 bases to trimming and J lost 5 bases; unmatched junction nucleotides: 11. The CDR3: CSASAGATRDTQYF. The CDR3 bases are TGCAGCGCGTCAGCGGGGGCGACCCGAGATACGCAGTATTTT.

The chain is built from TRBV6-2 or TRBV6-3 and TRBJ1-6; 7 bases line up with TRBD1. There are 16 residues in the CDR3. V dropped 4 bases and J dropped 7; count of bases not matched to a gene: 10. Looked up from germline, CDR1 is MNHEY and CDR2 is SVGEGT. In DNA, the CDR3 is TGTGCCAGCAGTTCCATTCACAGGGGTCGGAATTCACCCCTCCACTTT. Protein sequence: CASSSIHRGRNSPLHF.

CDR3 in DNA: TGCGCCAGCAGCAAGGGACAGACCTACGAGCAGTACTTC. Translation gives CASSKGQTYEQYF. This chain uses TRBV10-1 with TRBJ2-7; 7 nucleotides align to TRBD1. The trim removed 6 bases at V and 2 bases at J, leaving 4 bases unmatched. This CDR3 has 13 amino acids. Looked up from germline, CDR1 is WNHNN and CDR2 is SYGVQD (reference sequence).

This clone was counted once. CDR3 protein: CASSPVRGGSSYNEQFF. In DNA, the CDR3 is TGCGCCAGCAGCCCCGTGAGGGGGGGGAGCTCCTACAATGAGCAGTTCTTC. The genes are TRBV5-1 and TRBJ2-1, with D tentatively TRBD2 (7 bases). The CDR3 totals 17 residues. Trimming removed 4 bases at V and 0 bases at J, with 17 bases between. CDR1 and CDR2 (germline): SGHRS, YFSETQ.

The chain couples TRBV5-4 to TRBJ1-2; no definite D call. V was cut by 0 bases and J by 10 bases, with 7 bases left in between. The CDR3 length is 11 residues. The germline V gene encodes CDR1 SGHNT and CDR2 YYREEE (reference sequence). The CDR3 nucleotides read TGTGCCAGCAGCTTGGTCGGGGACTACACCTTC. It translates to CASSLVGDYTF.